These 3 T cell receptor beta chains were all obtained from the same sample, sequenced in a study of blood T cells in healthy people across ages (dated by TCRdb to about 2015). Receptor amplification or capture employed 5' RACE. Reads for this sample came from an Illumina HiSeq 2500. A second PCR of roughly 6 to 11 cycles was run with a J-beta primer mix and a sample-barcoded 5' primer. TCRdb redid the processing of the public reads, applying fastp at Q25 and MiXCR, and retained in-frame beta chains. Merged by CDR3 protein, the rows form single entries marked with the most common genes and DNA. In this sample the table shows 750,000 or so distinct CDR3 sequences, around a quarter of which occur a single time. The leading ten clones occupy 8% to 10% of the sample. The sample also formed part of further work on T cells of mothers and their children.

Sequencing input: blood. The source is a boy between 10 and 17 years old in good health.

This clonotype was seen once. The gene calls are TRBV12-3 or TRBV12-4 and TRBJ2-1; 8 bases match TRBD2. V lost 6 bases and J lost 5; bases outside the gene matches: 6. The CDR3 runs 14 residues. CDR3 sequence (DNA): TGTGCCAGCAGGTTTGGACTAGCCGACAATGAGCAGTTCTTC. This sequence encodes CASRFGLADNEQFF.

The genes are TRBV9 and TRBJ1-3; D may be TRBD1 (5 bases). The germline V gene encodes CDR1 SGDLS and CDR2 YYNGEE. The ends were cut back, 4 bases at V and 1 base at J, with 9 bases in the middle. The CDR3 is 14 amino acids. CDR3 bases: TGTGCCAGCAGCCCAGCAGGGTCTGGAAACACCATATATTTT. Translated, it gives CASSPAGSGNTIYF.

The rearrangement links TRBV20-1 to TRBJ2-5; 8 bases agree with TRBD2. With V trimmed by 0 bases and J by 5 bases, 5 bases remained unmatched. This CDR3 region has 14 residues. CDR1 is DFQATT, CDR2 SNEGSKA, per germline (reference sequence). CDR3 region: CSARDGRGGETQYF. As DNA, the CDR3 is TGCAGTGCTAGAGACGGGAGGGGGGGCGAGACCCAGTACTTC.